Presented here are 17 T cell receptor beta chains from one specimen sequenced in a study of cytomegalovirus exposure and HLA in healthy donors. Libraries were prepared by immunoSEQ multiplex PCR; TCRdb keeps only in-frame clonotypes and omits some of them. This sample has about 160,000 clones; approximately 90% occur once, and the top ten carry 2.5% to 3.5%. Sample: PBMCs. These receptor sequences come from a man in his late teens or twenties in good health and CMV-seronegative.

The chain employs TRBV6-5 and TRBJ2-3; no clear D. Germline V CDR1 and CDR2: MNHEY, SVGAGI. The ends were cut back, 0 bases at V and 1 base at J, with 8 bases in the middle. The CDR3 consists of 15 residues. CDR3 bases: TGTGCCAGCAGTTACTCTTACAGAGGCACAGATACGCAGTATTTT. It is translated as CASSYSYRGTDTQYF.

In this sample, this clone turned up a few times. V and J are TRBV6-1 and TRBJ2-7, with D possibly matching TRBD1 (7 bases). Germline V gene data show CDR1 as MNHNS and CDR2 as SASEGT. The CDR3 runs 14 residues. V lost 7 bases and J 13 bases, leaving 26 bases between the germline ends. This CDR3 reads CASTTTGGTVEEYF. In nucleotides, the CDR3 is TGTGCCAGCACCACTACAGGCGGGACAGTTGAGGAATACTTC.

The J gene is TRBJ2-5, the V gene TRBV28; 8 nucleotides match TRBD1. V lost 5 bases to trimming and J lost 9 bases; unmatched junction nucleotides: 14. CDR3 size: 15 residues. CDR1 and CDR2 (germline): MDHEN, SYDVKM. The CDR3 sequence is CASSARTGPIVAQYF. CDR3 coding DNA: TGTGCCAGCAGTGCTAGGACAGGGCCGATTGTGGCCCAGTACTTC.

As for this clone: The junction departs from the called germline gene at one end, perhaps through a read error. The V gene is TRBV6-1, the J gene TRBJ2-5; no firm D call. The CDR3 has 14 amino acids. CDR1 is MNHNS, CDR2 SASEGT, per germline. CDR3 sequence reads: CASSEAGRGQFGHF. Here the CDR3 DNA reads TGTGCCAGCAGTGAAGCTGGTCGTGGGCAGTTCGGTCACTTC.

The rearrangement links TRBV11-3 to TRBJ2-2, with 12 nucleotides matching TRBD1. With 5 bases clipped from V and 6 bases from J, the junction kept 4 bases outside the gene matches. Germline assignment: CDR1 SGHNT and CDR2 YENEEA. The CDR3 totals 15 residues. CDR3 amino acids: CASSNRDRGPGELFF. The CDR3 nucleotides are TGTGCCAGCAGCAACCGGGACAGGGGGCCCGGGGAGCTGTTTTTT.

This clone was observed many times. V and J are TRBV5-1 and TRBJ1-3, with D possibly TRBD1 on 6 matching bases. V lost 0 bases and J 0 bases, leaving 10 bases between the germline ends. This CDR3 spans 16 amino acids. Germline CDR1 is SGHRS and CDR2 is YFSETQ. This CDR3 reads CASSLGYRASGNTIYF. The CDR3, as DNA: TGCGCCAGCAGCTTGGGTTACAGGGCCTCTGGAAACACCATATATTTT.

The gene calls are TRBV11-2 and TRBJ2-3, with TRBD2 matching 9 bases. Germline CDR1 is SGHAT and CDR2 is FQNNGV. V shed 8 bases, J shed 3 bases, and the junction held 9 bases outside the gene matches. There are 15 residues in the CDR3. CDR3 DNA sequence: TGTGCCAGCGGGCGGGAGGGCCTATCGACAGATACGCAGTATTTT. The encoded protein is CASGREGLSTDTQYF.

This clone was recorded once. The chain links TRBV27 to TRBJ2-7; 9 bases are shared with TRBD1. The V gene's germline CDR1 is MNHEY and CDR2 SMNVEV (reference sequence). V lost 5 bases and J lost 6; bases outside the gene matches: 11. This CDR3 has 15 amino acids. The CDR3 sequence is CASSPGPGQGFEQYF. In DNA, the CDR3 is TGTGCCAGCAGTCCGGGGCCGGGACAGGGTTTCGAGCAGTACTTC.

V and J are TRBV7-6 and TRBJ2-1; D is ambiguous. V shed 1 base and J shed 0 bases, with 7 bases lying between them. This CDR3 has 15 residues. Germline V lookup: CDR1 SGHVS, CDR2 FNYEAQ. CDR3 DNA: TGTGCCAGCAGCTTAGAGTACTTCTCCTACAATGAGCAGTTCTTC. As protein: CASSLEYFSYNEQFF.

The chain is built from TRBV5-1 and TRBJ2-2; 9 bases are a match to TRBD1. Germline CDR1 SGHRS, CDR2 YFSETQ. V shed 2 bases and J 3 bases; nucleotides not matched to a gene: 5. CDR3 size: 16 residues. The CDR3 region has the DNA TGCGCCAGCAGCTTACAGGGGGCAATAGACACCGGGGAGCTGTTTTTT. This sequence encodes CASSLQGAIDTGELFF.

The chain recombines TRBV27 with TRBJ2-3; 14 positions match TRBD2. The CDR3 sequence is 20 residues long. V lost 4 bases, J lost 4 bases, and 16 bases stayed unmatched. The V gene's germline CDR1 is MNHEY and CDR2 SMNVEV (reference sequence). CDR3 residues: CASSWETSGGAGSTADTQYF. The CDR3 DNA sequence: TGTGCCAGCAGTTGGGAGACTAGCGGGGGGGCCGGTTCGACAGCAGATACGCAGTATTTT.

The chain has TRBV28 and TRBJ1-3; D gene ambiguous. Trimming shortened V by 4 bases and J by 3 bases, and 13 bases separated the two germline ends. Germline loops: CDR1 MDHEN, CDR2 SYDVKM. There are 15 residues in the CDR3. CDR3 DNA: TGTGCCAGCAGTTCAACTCCGGACTATGGAAACACCATATATTTT. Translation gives CASSSTPDYGNTIYF.

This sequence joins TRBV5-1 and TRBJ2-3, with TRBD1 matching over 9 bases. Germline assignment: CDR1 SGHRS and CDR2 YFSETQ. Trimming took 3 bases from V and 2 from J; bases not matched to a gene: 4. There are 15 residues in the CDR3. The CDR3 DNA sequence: TGCGCCAGCAGCTGGACAGGGGATTACACAGATACGCAGTATTTT. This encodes CASSWTGDYTDTQYF.

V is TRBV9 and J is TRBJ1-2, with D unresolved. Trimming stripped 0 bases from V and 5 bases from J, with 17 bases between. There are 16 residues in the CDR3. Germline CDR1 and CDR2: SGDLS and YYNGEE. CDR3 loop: CASSVGRGNLMYGYTF. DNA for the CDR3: TGTGCCAGCAGCGTAGGCAGAGGGAATTTAATGTATGGCTACACCTTC. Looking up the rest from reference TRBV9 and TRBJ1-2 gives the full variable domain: DSGVTQTPKHLITATGQRVTLRCSPRSGDLSVYWYQQSLDQGLQFLIQYYNGEERAKGNILERFSAQQFPDLHSELNLSSLELGDSALYFCASSVGRGNLMYGYTFGSGTRLTVV.

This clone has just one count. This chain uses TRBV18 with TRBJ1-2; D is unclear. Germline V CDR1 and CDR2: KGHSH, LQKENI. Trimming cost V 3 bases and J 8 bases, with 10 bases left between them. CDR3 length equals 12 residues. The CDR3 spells CASSPERVGYTF. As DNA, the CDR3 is TGTGCCAGCTCACCCGAGAGGGTCGGCTACACCTTC.

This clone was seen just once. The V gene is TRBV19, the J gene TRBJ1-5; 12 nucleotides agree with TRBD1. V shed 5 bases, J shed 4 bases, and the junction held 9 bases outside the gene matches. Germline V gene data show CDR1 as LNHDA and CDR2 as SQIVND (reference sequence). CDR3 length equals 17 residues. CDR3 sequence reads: CASSFRDRGLLNQPQHF. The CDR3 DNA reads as TGTGCCAGTAGTTTCCGGGACAGGGGGCTCCTTAATCAGCCCCAGCATTTT.

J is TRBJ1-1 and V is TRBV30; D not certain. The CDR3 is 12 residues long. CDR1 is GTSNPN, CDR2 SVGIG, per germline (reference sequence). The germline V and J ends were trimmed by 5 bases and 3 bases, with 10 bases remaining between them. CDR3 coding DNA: TGTGCCTGGGGGCCCTTTGACACTGAAGCTTTCTTT. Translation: CAWGPFDTEAFF.